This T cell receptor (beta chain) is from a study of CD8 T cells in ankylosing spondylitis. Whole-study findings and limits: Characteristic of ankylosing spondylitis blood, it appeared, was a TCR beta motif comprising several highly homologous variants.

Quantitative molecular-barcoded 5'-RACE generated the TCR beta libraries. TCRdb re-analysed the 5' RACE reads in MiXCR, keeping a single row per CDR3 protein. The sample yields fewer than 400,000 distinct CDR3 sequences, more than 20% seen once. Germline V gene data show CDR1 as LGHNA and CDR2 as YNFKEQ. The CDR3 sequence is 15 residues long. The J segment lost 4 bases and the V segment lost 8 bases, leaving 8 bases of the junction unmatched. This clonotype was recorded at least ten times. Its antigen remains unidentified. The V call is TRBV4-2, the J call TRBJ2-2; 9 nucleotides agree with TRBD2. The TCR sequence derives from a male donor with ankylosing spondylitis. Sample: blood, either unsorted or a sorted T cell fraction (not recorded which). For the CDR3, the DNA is TGTGCCAGCTCGCTAGCGGGAAGTAGCACCGGGGAGCTGTTTTTT. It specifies CASSLAGSSTGELFF.